A single sample gave rise to the 15 T cell receptor beta chains below, sequenced in a study of pediatric ulcerative colitis. TCRdb's table, derived via immunoSEQ multiplex PCR, lists solely in-frame clones and lacks some. This table holds 20,000 to 30,000 clones, over 65% found once. One to two pinch biopsies were taken from the rectum during colonoscopy. Sequencing was done on a sample of gut tissue. These receptors came from a boy between 10 and 17 years old with severe ulcerative colitis.

The gene calls are TRBV15 and TRBJ1-4; 9 nucleotides align to TRBD1. This CDR3 has 15 residues. CDR1 LNHNV and CDR2 YYDKDF come from the germline V gene (reference sequence). V was pared by 4 bases and J by 4 bases, with 4 bases of the junction left unmatched. CDR3 amino acids: CATSMQTGGNEKLFF. CDR3 in DNA: TGTGCCACCAGCATGCAGACAGGGGGTAATGAAAAACTGTTTTTT.

The J gene is TRBJ1-3, the V gene TRBV5-6, with a tentative D call TRBD1 (5 bases). The germline gives CDR1 SGHDT, CDR2 YYEEEE. The CDR3 totals 16 residues. Trimming took 1 base from V and 0 from J, leaving 11 bases between them. The CDR3 loop reads CASSLRGLSSGNTIYF. The CDR3 nucleotides read TGTGCCAGCAGCTTGCGGGGCCTGAGCTCTGGAAACACCATATATTTT.

This clone showed up just a few times. V and J are TRBV18 and TRBJ1-3; D not certain. V gave up 3 bases and J gave up 0 bases, with 3 bases separating them. This CDR3 has 13 amino acids. Germline V gene sequence: CDR1 KGHSH, CDR2 LQKENI. CDR3 in amino acids: CASSPSSGNTIYF. The CDR3 bases are TGTGCCAGCTCACCGTCCTCTGGAAACACCATATATTTT.

This clone was counted only a few times. Additional DNA sequences in this sample encode the identical CDR3. The chain is built from TRBV18 and TRBJ2-7; D remains unclear. This CDR3 has 11 amino acids. CDR1 is KGHSH and CDR2 is LQKENI in the germline V gene. V was cut by 3 bases and J by 4 bases, with 4 bases left in between. The CDR3 region is CASSPDYEQYF. CDR3 nucleotides: TGTGCCAGCTCACCCGATTACGAGCAGTACTTC. The full variable domain, rest sourced from reference TRBV18 and TRBJ2-7, is NAGVMQNPRHLVRRRGQEARLRCSPMKGHSHVYWYRQLPEEGLKFMVYLQKENIIDESGMPKERFSAEFPKEGPSILRIQQVVRGDSAAYFCASSPDYEQYFGPGTRLTVT.

The chain joins TRBV9 to TRBJ2-3; 15 bases map to TRBD2. Germline lookup yields CDR1 SGDLS and CDR2 YYNGEE. The CDR3 sequence is 19 residues long. J lost 7 bases, V lost 0 bases, and 12 bases had no gene match. The CDR3 DNA sequence: TGTGCCAGCAGCGTAGAAACAGGACTAGCGGGAGGGCCACGGAATACGCAGTATTTT. Its translation is CASSVETGLAGGPRNTQYF.

CDR3 residues: CASSSKPGQRYQPQHF. The CDR3 DNA follows: TGTGCCAGCAGTTCCAAACCGGGACAGCGTTATCAGCCCCAGCATTTT. J is TRBJ1-5 and V is TRBV27, with 7 bases lining up with TRBD1. The germline CDR1 and CDR2 sequences are MNHEY and SMNVEV (reference sequence). Trimming removed 4 bases from V and 5 bases from J; junction bases left unmatched: 11. CDR3 length: 16 residues.

The rearrangement uses TRBV6-6 and TRBJ2-7; D uncertain. Germline V CDR1 and CDR2: MNHNY, SVGAGI (reference sequence). The CDR3 totals 12 residues. Trimming took off 4 bases at V and 4 bases at J, with 8 bases between the two ends. CDR3 loop: CASSSESYEQYF. The DNA for the CDR3 is TGTGCCAGCAGTTCAGAAAGTTACGAGCAGTACTTC.

This chain links TRBV18 with TRBJ1-2, with D hard to call. The germline V gene encodes CDR1 KGHSH and CDR2 LQKENI. The CDR3 covers 12 residues. Trimming cost V 0 bases and J 7 bases, with 6 bases left between them. CDR3 DNA: TGTGCCAGCTCACCACCGTTCGGTGGCTACACCTTC. Protein: CASSPPFGGYTF.

The table lists this clone with a few counts. V gene TRBV4-1 combines with J gene TRBJ1-2; unclear D gene. Germline V gene data show CDR1 as MGHRA and CDR2 as YSYEKL. The CDR3 length is 12 residues. Trimming shortened V by 0 bases and J by 2 bases, and 1 base separated the two germline ends. This chain's CDR3 is CASSQDNYGYTF. The CDR3 DNA is TGCGCCAGCAGCCAAGACAACTATGGCTACACCTTC.

Only a few counts were recorded for this clone. V is TRBV7-9 and J is TRBJ1-2; D is perhaps TRBD1 (6 bases). Germline CDR1 and CDR2: SEHNR and FQNEAQ (reference sequence). This CDR3 has 14 amino acids. Trimming removed 1 base from V and 8 bases from J, with 14 bases in between. The CDR3 region is CASSLDRESTGYTF. Here the CDR3 DNA reads TGTGCCAGCAGCTTAGACAGGGAGTCAACGGGCTACACCTTC.

The chain links TRBV18 to TRBJ2-7; 8 nucleotides line up with TRBD1. CDR1 and CDR2 (germline): KGHSH, LQKENI. Germline trimming cut 5 bases from V and 2 bases from J; bases unmatched to any gene: 8. The CDR3 is made up of 15 amino acids. The CDR3 here is CASSNTGTGAYEQYF. The CDR3 region has the DNA TGTGCCAGCTCAAACACCGGGACAGGAGCCTACGAGCAGTACTTC.

The V gene is TRBV21-1, the J gene TRBJ2-5; the table's D call TRBD2 went unverified against the DNA. The DNA matches TRBJ2-7 better at its end, which makes the J call doubtful. TRBV21-1 constitutes a pseudogene. The CDR3 extends over 19 amino acids. This CDR3 is CASSKSVPELAETYYEQYF. As DNA, the CDR3 is TGTGCCAGCAGCAAATCGGTTCCGGAACTAGCGGAGACCTACTACGAGCAGTACTTC.

This clone was picked up a small number of times. The chain uses TRBV7-2 and TRBJ2-1; TRBD2 matches at 7 bases. V was pared by 4 bases and J by 12 bases, with 6 bases of the junction left unmatched. This CDR3 region has 12 residues. Germline V gene sequence: CDR1 SGHTA, CDR2 FQGNSA. Here the CDR3 DNA reads TGTGCCAGCAGCTACCAGACTAGCCGGCAGTTCTTC. It encodes CASSYQTSRQFF.

This chain's CDR3 is CASSTPGEETQYF. The CDR3 region has the DNA TGTGCCAGCAGTACTCCAGGGGAAGAGACCCAGTACTTC. V gene TRBV28 combines with J gene TRBJ2-5, with D perhaps matching TRBD1 (6 bases). V was cut by 5 bases and J by 3 bases, with 10 bases left in between. CDR1 and CDR2 from the germline V gene are MDHEN and SYDVKM. The CDR3 covers 13 residues.

The CDR3 region is CASTGTGREQYF. Written as DNA, the CDR3 is TGTGCCAGCACTGGGACAGGGCGCGAGCAGTACTTC. This chain links TRBV27 with TRBJ2-7; 9 nucleotides match TRBD1. The CDR3 is 12 amino acids. The germline CDR1 and CDR2 sequences are MNHEY and SMNVEV (reference sequence). Unmatched junction bases numbered 4, after V lost 7 bases and J lost 6 bases.